The clone carrying this T cell receptor beta chain was seen only once. This entry is derived from a study of blood T cell repertoires in COVID-19. Profiled with immunoSEQ multiplex PCR; TCRdb holds only in-frame clones, not every one. The repertoire has some 89,000 clones, 79% of them found once; the top ten carry 11%. CDR3 length: 15 residues. Germline CDR1 KGHSH, CDR2 LQKENI. The V gene end was trimmed by 3 bases and the J gene end by 1 base; junction bases not matched to a gene: 2. The chain combines TRBV18 with TRBJ1-4, with 7 bases that match TRBD1. Sequencing used peripheral blood. The source of this sequence is a man aged 65 to 85 with acute or convalescent COVID-19. The CDR3 is CASSPNRGTNEKLFF. The CDR3 DNA reads as TGTGCCAGCTCACCGAACAGGGGAACTAATGAAAAACTGTTTTTT.